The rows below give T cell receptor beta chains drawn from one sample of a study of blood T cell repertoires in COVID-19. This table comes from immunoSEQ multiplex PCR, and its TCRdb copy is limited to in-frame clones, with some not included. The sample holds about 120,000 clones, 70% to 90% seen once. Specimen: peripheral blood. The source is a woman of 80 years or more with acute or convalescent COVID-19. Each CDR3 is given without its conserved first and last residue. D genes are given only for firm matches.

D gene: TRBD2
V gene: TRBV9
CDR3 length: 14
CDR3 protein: ASSVEGGRARETQY

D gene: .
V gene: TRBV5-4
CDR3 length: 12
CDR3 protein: ASSFISTTYGYT

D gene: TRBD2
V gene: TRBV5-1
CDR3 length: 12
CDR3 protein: ASSSGTSGETQY

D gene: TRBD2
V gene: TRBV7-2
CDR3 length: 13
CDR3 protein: ASSYRGGSTGELF

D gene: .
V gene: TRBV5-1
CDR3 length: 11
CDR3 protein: ASSVGRGEKLF

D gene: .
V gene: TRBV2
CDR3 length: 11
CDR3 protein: ASSGSGTGTQY

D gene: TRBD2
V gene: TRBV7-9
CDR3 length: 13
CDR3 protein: ASTHLAGGLHEQY

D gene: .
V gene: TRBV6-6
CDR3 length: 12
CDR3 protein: ASSPGAPRETQY

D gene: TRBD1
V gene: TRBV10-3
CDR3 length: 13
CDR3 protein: AISEDPGQNQPQH

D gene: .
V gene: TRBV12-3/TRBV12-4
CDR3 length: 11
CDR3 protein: ASSLDSSYEQY

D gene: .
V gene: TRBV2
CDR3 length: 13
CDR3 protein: ASSDYRIAKNIQY

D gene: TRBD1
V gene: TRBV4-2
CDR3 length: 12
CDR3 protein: ASSQDTGAYEQY

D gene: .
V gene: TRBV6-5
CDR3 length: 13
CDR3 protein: ASRGLNGNTDTQY

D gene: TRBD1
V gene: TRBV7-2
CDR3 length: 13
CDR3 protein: ASSPGTGRNQPQH

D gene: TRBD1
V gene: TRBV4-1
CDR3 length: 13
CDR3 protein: ASSQVGQGNTEAF

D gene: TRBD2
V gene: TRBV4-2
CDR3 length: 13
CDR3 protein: ASSRRLADYNEQF

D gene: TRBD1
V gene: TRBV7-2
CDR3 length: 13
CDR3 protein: ASSLGGTGNEKLF

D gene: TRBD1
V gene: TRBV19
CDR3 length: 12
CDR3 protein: ASTDRAIFYGYT

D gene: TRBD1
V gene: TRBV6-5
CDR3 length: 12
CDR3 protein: ASSSGTVIYGYT

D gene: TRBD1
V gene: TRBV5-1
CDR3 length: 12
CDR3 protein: ASSGGQPNTEAF